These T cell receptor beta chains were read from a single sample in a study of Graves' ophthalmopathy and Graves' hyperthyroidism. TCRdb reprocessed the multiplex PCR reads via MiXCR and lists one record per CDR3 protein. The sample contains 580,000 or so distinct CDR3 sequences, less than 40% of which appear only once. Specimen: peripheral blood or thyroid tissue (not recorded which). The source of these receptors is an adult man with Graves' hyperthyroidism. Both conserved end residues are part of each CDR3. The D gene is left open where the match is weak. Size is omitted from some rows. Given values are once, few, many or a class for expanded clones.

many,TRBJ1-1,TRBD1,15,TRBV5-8,CASPGQGASVTEAFF,TGTGCCAGCCCGGGACAGGGGGCTTCGGTCACTGAAGCTTTCTTT
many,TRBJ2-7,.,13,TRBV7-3,CASSNGPSYEQYF,TGTGCCAGCAGCAACGGGCCCTCCTACGAGCAGTACTTC
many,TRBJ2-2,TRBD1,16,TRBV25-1,CASSEFGQGGTGELFF,TGTGCCAGCAGTGAATTCGGACAGGGTGGTACCGGGGAGCTGTTTTTT
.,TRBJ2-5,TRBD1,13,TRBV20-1,CSAKGQGTETQYF,TGCAGTGCTAAGGGACAGGGGACAGAGACCCAGTACTTC
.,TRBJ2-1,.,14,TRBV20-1,CSARPGGFYGEQFF,TGCAGTGCTAGACCTGGGGGGTTTTACGGTGAGCAGTTCTTC
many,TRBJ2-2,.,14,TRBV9,CASSVAQGDGELFF,TGTGCCAGCAGCGTAGCTCAGGGCGACGGGGAGCTGTTTTTT
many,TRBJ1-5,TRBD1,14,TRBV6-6,CASSGQGYNQPQHF,TGTGCCAGCAGTGGACAGGGGTACAATCAGCCCCAGCATTTT
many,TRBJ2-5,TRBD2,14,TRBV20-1,CSASLSGGEETQYF,TGCAGTGCTAGCCTGTCGGGGGGGGAAGAGACCCAGTACTTC
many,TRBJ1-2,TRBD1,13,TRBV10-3,CAISPGDRDGYTF,TGTGCCATCAGTCCTGGGGACAGGGATGGCTACACCTTC
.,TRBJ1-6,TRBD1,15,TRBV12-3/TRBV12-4,CASSPQTGDNSPLHF,TGTGCCAGCAGTCCCCAGACAGGGGATAATTCACCCCTCCACTTT
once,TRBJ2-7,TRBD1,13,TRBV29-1,CTVTGGLIYEQYF,TGCACCGTGACAGGGGGGCTAATCTACGAGCAGTACTTC
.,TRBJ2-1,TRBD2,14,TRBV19,CASSRGTSGRGQFF,TGTGCCAGTAGTAGGGGGACTAGCGGGAGGGGACAGTTCTTC
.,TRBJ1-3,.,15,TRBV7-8,CASRNQAKERNTIYF,TGTGCCAGCAGAAACCAGGCCAAGGAAAGAAACACCATATATTTT
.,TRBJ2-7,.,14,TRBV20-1,CSASSQDYSYEQYF,TGCAGTGCCAGCAGTCAGGACTACTCCTACGAGCAGTACTTC
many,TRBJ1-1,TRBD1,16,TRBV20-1,CSARDRAQGMNTEAFF,TGCAGTGCTAGAGATAGGGCACAGGGGATGAACACTGAAGCTTTCTTT
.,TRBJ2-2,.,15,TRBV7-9,CASSPSFRGTGEPFF,TGTGCCAGCAGCCCCTCGTTCAGGGGTACCGGGGAGCCGTTTTTT
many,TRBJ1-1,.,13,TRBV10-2,CASSGQQNTEAFF,TGCGCCAGCAGCGGACAGCAGAACACTGAAGCTTTCTTT
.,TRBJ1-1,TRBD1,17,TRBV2,CASSDPDNRGGGTEAFF,TGTGCCAGCAGTGATCCGGATAACAGGGGAGGGGGCACTGAAGCTTTCTTT
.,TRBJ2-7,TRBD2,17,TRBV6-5,CASSYSGLAGGSYEQYF,TGTGCCAGCAGTTACTCGGGACTAGCGGGAGGATCGTACGAGCAGTACTTC
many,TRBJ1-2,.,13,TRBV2,CASSSSANYGYTF,TGTGCCAGCAGCTCCAGTGCTAACTATGGCTACACCTTC
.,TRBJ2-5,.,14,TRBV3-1,CASSQDTVRETQYF,TGTGCCAGCAGCCAAGACACGGTGCGGGAGACCCAGTACTTC
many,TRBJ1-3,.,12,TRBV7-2,CASSFERNTIYF,TGTGCCAGCAGCTTCGAACGAAACACCATATATTTT
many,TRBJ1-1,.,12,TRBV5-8,CASSLGRSEAFF,TGTGCCAGCAGCTTAGGACGGTCTGAAGCTTTCTTT
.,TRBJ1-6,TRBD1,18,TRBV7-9,CASSQGQGRHPHNSPLHF,TGTGCCAGCAGCCAGGGACAGGGGCGCCACCCCCATAATTCACCCCTCCACTTT
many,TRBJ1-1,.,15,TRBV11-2,CASSLRGALNTEAFF,TGTGCCAGCAGCCTCCGTGGAGCCTTGAACACTGAAGCTTTCTTT
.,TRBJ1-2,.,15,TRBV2,CASSGAWAGDRGYTF,TGTGCCAGCAGTGGAGCATGGGCGGGAGATCGGGGCTACACCTTC
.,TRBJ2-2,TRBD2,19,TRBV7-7,CASSTLPTSSGTNTGELFF,TGTGCTAGCAGCACCCTCCCCACCTCTAGCGGGACGAACACCGGGGAGCTGTTTTTT
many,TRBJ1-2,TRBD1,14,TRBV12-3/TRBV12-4,CASSPTGEGYGYTF,TGTGCCAGCAGCCCAACAGGGGAGGGCTATGGCTACACCTTC
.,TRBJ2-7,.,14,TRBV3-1,CASSQVGVAYERYF,TGTGCCAGCAGCCAAGTGGGAGTGGCCTACGAGCGGTACTTC
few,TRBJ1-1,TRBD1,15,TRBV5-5,CASSPDRGMNTEAFF,TGTGCCAGCTCACCAGACAGGGGAATGAACACTGAAGCTTTCTTT
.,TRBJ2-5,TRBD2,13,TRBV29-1,CSVGLAVQETQYF,TGCAGCGTTGGACTAGCGGTACAAGAGACCCAGTACTTC
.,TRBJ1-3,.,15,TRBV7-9,CASRAWAGSGNTIYF,TGTGCCAGCAGGGCCTGGGCGGGATCTGGAAACACCATATATTTT
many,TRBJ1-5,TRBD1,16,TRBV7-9,CASSPGTGIGNQPQHF,TGTGCCAGCAGTCCCGGGACAGGGATCGGCAATCAGCCCCAGCATTTT
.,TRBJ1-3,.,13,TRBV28,CASRGPAGNTIYF,TGTGCCAGCAGAGGGCCGGCCGGAAACACCATATATTTT
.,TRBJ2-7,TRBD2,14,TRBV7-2,CASSTSGSGTGEYF,TGTGCCAGCAGCACAAGCGGGAGTGGCACCGGGGAGTACTTC
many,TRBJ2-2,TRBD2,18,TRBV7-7,CASSLAPTSGTNTGELFF,TGTGCTAGCAGCTTAGCGCCGACTAGCGGGACGAACACCGGGGAGCTGTTTTTT
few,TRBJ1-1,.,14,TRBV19,CASSIVGGDTEAFF,TGTGCCAGTAGTATAGTTGGGGGGGACACTGAAGCTTTCTTT
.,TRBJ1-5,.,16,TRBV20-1,CSARGLAGVSNQPQHF,TGCAGTGCTAGAGGCCTAGCAGGAGTAAGCAATCAGCCCCAGCATTTT
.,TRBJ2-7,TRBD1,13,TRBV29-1,CSGQTGTGYEQYF,TGCAGCGGTCAGACCGGGACAGGGTACGAGCAGTACTTC
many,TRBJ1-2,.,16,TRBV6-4,CASSETMGTGGYGYTF,TGTGCCAGCAGTGAGACAATGGGGACTGGGGGATATGGCTACACCTTC
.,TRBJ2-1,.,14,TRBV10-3,CAISATSSYNEQFF,TGTGCCATCAGTGCAACTAGCTCCTACAATGAGCAGTTCTTC
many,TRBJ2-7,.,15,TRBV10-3,CAIRGSEVGSYEQYF,TGTGCCATCCGAGGTTCGGAGGTCGGGTCCTACGAGCAGTACTTC
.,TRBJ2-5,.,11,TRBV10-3,CATPGLGTQYF,TGTGCCACCCCAGGGTTGGGGACCCAGTACTTC
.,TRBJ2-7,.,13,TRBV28,CASSFVERYEQYF,TGTGCCAGCAGTTTCGTCGAGAGGTACGAGCAGTACTTC
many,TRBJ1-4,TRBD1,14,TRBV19,CATTNRGWAEKLFF,TGTGCCACCACCAACAGGGGATGGGCTGAAAAACTGTTTTTT
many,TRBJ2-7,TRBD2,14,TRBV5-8,CASSYDGRAHEQYF,TGTGCCAGCAGCTATGACGGGAGGGCCCACGAGCAGTACTTC
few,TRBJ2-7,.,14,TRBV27,CASSFGQRHYEQYF,TGTGCCAGCAGTTTCGGCCAGAGACACTACGAGCAGTACTTC
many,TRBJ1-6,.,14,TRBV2,CASSESGLHSPLHF,TGTGCCAGCAGTGAATCGGGGCTTCATTCACCCCTCCACTTT
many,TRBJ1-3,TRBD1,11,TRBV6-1,CASSGGTASYF,TGTGCCAGCAGTGGGGGGACAGCCTCATATTTT
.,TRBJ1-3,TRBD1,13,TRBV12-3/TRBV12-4,CASSWGTENTIYF,TGTGCCAGCAGTTGGGGGACAGAGAACACCATATATTTT
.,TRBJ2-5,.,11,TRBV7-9,CASSATGRQYF,TGTGCCAGCAGCGCGACAGGGAGGCAGTACTTC
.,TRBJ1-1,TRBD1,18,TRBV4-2,CASSPTTDRGWVNTEAFF,TGTGCCAGCAGTCCGACTACAGACAGGGGGTGGGTAAACACTGAAGCTTTCTTT